The text below deals with one TCR beta chain. At one of its ends the junction is not consistent with the germline gene, which may arise from a read error. The data are from a study of cytomegalovirus exposure and HLA in healthy donors. This PCR relied on a set of 60 Vbeta primers and 13 Jbeta primers. Produced via immunoSEQ multiplex PCR; TCRdb's table is partial and in-frame only. The table includes roughly 86,000 clones, over 60% detected once. The sequencing sample was made of PBMCs. The sequence was obtained from a young man in good health and CMV-seronegative.

This chain's CDR3 is CSSSFKGQGLDTIYF. The CDR3 DNA reads as TGTTCCAGCAGCTTTAAAGGACAGGGCTTAGACACCATATATTTT. The chain has TRBV7-9 and TRBJ1-3; 8 bases fit TRBD1. Looked up from germline, CDR1 is SEHNR and CDR2 is FQNEAQ (reference sequence). The CDR3 consists of 15 residues. The full variable domain, rest sourced from reference TRBV7-9 and TRBJ1-3, is DTGVSQNPRHKITKRGQNVTFRCDPISEHNRLYWYRQTLGQGPEFLTYFQNEAQLEKSRLLSDRFSAERPKGSFSTLEIQRTEQGDSAMYLCSSSFKGQGLDTIYFGEGSWLTVV.